The rows below give T cell receptor beta chains drawn from one sample of a study of OX40 agonist ivuxolimab in advanced cancers. Libraries were prepared by immunoSEQ multiplex PCR; TCRdb keeps only in-frame clonotypes and omits some of them. The repertoire holds roughly 8,600 clones, with nearly 90% as singletons. This material consisted of CD4+ or CD8+ T cells sorted from blood, taken in a trial of the OX40 agonist ivuxolimab. The receptors derive from an adult with an advanced solid tumor such as melanoma, head and neck, liver or kidney cancer. Both conserved end residues are part of each CDR3. The D gene is left open where the match is weak. Where a row states a size, it is once, few, many or the class of an expanded clone; other rows omit it.

d_call j_call clone_size v_call cdr3_nt cdr3_aa
TRBD1 TRBJ2-1 NA TRBV27 TGTGCCAGCAGTTCAACCGACAGGGTCTACAATGAGCAGTTCTTC CASSSTDRVYNEQFF
TRBD2 TRBJ2-2 NA TRBV11-2 TGTGCCAGCAGCTTAGTAGGCGGGAGGGCCTTTTTCGGGGAGCTGTTTTTT CASSLVGGRAFFGELFF
TRBD1 TRBJ1-2 NA TRBV5-1 TGCGCCAGCAGCTTTAGCGGACAGGGAAACTATGGCTACACCTTC CASSFSGQGNYGYTF
NA TRBJ1-6 once TRBV9 TGTGCCAGCAGCCCCCGGGACTGGGCGACCACCCTCCACTTT CASSPRDWATTLHF
NA TRBJ1-1 NA TRBV27 TGTGCCAGCAGTTTATTCCCCCAATTGAACACTGAAGCTTTCTTT CASSLFPQLNTEAFF
NA TRBJ1-5 NA TRBV10-3 TGTGCCGCTACAGGTAATAGCAATCAGCCCCAGCATTTT CAATGNSNQPQHF
NA TRBJ2-7 NA TRBV7-2 TGTGCCAGCAGCTTAGAGGCGGAGGACGAGCAGTACTTC CASSLEAEDEQYF
TRBD1 TRBJ1-1 NA TRBV5-1 TGCGCCAGCAGCTCTACAGGGGTCTACACTGAAGCTTTCTTT CASSSTGVYTEAFF
TRBD1 TRBJ1-6 NA TRBV11-2 TGTGCCAGCAGCTTACGAATGACAGGGGAAGGATCACCCCTCCACTTT CASSLRMTGEGSPLHF
NA TRBJ2-2 NA TRBV5-1 TGCGCCAGTTCCCGCCGGCTAGCGAAAGACGGGGAGCTGTTTTTT CASSRRLAKDGELFF
NA TRBJ1-4 NA TRBV19 TGTGCCAGTAGGCAGTTCTTCCGAGGGGAAAAACTGTTTTTT CASRQFFRGEKLFF
TRBD1 TRBJ1-1 NA TRBV19 TGTGCCAGTAGTCCCTACCGCCGGGACAGGGGGCTCGGCACTGAAGCTTTCTTT CASSPYRRDRGLGTEAFF
NA TRBJ2-4 NA TRBV6-1 TGTGCCAGCAGTGAAATTTTGACAGCCAAAAACATTCAGTACTTC CASSEILTAKNIQYF
TRBD2 TRBJ2-7 NA TRBV5-5 TGTGCCAGCAGCTTGGTTGGCGGGAGTCCAATCGAGCAGTACTTC CASSLVGGSPIEQYF
TRBD2 TRBJ2-3 once TRBV5-6 TGTGCCAGCAGCCCGGGACTAGTCACAGATACGCAGTATTTT CASSPGLVTDTQYF
TRBD1 TRBJ1-1 NA TRBV25-1 TGTGCCAGCAAAAAACAGGGGATTAACACTGAAGCTTTCTTT CASKKQGINTEAFF
NA TRBJ1-2 NA TRBV29-1 TGCAGCGCTGGACAGCCCTCCTATGGCTACACCTTC CSAGQPSYGYTF
NA TRBJ1-3 NA TRBV11-2 TGTGCCAGCAGCTTGTTATCCGGGAGGGGAAACACCATATATTTT CASSLLSGRGNTIYF
TRBD2 TRBJ2-3 once TRBV7-3 TGTGCCAGCAGCTTAAGGGGACTAGCGGGAGGGCGAGGGGCAGATACGCAGTATTTT CASSLRGLAGGRGADTQYF
NA TRBJ2-7 once TRBV2 TGTGCCAGCAGGGACCTAGCGTTGAGCTCCTACGAGCAGTACTTC CASRDLALSSYEQYF
TRBD2 TRBJ2-1 NA TRBV7-8 TGTGCCAGCAGCTTTAGCAACGGGAGGGCCCTCGGTGAGCAGTTCTTC CASSFSNGRALGEQFF
NA TRBJ1-1 NA TRBV10-3 TGTGCCATCAGTGGGCCGCAGGCACCTTATGGGAACACTGAAGCTTTCTTT CAISGPQAPYGNTEAFF
NA TRBJ2-2 NA TRBV6-5 TGTGCCAGCAGGGGGCCCGGATCCGGGGAGCTGTTTTTT CASRGPGSGELFF
NA TRBJ1-1 NA TRBV6-6 TGTGCCAGCAGTAAGGAAAGCACTGAAGCTTTCTTT CASSKESTEAFF
TRBD2 TRBJ2-1 few TRBV9 TGTGCCAGCAGCGAAACTAGCGGGAGAACCTACAATGAGCAGTTCTTC CASSETSGRTYNEQFF
NA TRBJ2-3 NA TRBV7-7 TGTGCCAGCAGCTTAGCGGGGGACACCACAGATACGCAGTATTTT CASSLAGDTTDTQYF
TRBD2 TRBJ2-1 NA TRBV9 TGTGCCAGCAGCGGAGTCTGGAGCGGGGATTACAATGAGCAGTTCTTC CASSGVWSGDYNEQFF
NA TRBJ2-3 NA TRBV7-2 TGTGCCAGCAGCCAAGCATTATCCTTTAATACGCAGTATTTT CASSQALSFNTQYF
TRBD1 TRBJ1-2 NA TRBV5-1 TGCGCCAGCAGCTTGGCCGGGACAGGGAAACCCTACACCTTC CASSLAGTGKPYTF
NA TRBJ2-1 NA TRBV7-2 TGTGCCAGCAGCTTAGGGGCTCCTAGCTCCTACAATGAGCAGTTCTTC CASSLGAPSSYNEQFF
NA TRBJ1-2 NA TRBV10-2 TGCGCCAGCACCCGGGAAGGGGGGAGATATGGCTACACCTTC CASTREGGRYGYTF
NA TRBJ2-5 few TRBV6-1 TGTGCCAGCAGTTTCACCTTCCAAGAGACCCAGTACTTC CASSFTFQETQYF
TRBD2 TRBJ2-1 NA TRBV5-1 TGCGCCAGCAGCTTCCTAGCGGGAGGGCCGGGTGAGCAGTTCTTC CASSFLAGGPGEQFF